This T cell receptor (beta chain) was sequenced during a study of T-cell reconstitution after alpha-beta-depleted transplantation in children. Molecular barcoding with unique molecular identifiers was used for the TCRbeta library. TCRdb re-derived calls from the PCR reads in MiXCR, one entry per CDR3 protein. The top ten clones hold roughly 0.77% of a sample with hundreds of thousands of distinct CDR3 sequences, about 12% of them seen once. This CDR3 region has 15 residues. Germline V CDR1 and CDR2: SGHAT, FQNNGV. J lost 2 bases, V lost 7 bases, and 9 bases had no gene match. This clonotype was observed a few times.

This chain links TRBV11-2 with TRBJ2-5; 8 nucleotides agree with TRBD2. The sequence was obtained from a girl aged 2 to 10 with congenital amegakaryocytic thrombocytopenia, due to receive a stem cell transplant. The starting material was PBMCs, obtained before TCRalphabeta/CD19-depleted stem cell transplant. CDR3 protein: CASITSAGGQETQYF. The DNA for the CDR3 is TGTGCCAGCATCACTTCCGCGGGGGGTCAAGAGACCCAGTACTTC.